This TCR beta chain emerged from a study of CD8+ T cells in alopecia areata. Across the study: Severity was scored as percentage of affected scalp area in treated patients.

Between the trimmed V and J ends, which lost 4 bases and 0 bases, there was a span of 13 bases. The CDR3 is 16 residues long. Germline V lookup: CDR1 MGHRA, CDR2 YSYEKL. RNA extraction and reverse transcription yielded cDNA as sequencing template. Repertoires were generated with immunoSEQ multiplex PCR, while TCRdb's copy carries only in-frame clones and drops some. The table includes 150,000 or so clones, around 86% detected once. The treatment was: oral pan-JAK inhibitor, 5-10 mg twice daily. Here the sequenced sample was CD8+ T cells sorted from blood, taken at week 4, from a patient treated with tofacitinib. This TCR came from a human donor with alopecia areata. This chain uses TRBV4-1 with TRBJ2-1, with D possibly being TRBD2 (6 bases). As DNA, the CDR3 is TGCGCCAGCAGCCTCCGGGAGCGTTCCTCCTACAATGAGCAGTTCTTC. Amino acid sequence: CASSLRERSSYNEQFF.